This T cell receptor (beta chain) was profiled in a study of metastatic and nonmetastatic thyroid tumors (TCRdb year 2020). Broadly, across the study: Repertoires were compared across peripheral blood and tumor or nodule tissue samples from malignant and benign thyroid patients.

Preparation of the library involved PCR. Sequencing was performed on an Illumina HiSeq 4000. High-throughput sequencing was used to profile the CDR3 region of the TCR beta-chain in every patient. Turning to the authors' computational methods: Drawing on CDR3 differences between clinicopathological groups, the researchers built a classifier meant to tell apart patients with distant-metastatic papillary thyroid cancer. The Shannon index was used to assess repertoire diversity, and the Morisita-Horn index was used to assess tumor-blood repertoire similarity. The public sequencing data were trimmed at Q25 with fastp and processed into clonotypes with MiXCR by TCRdb, which kept only in-frame beta chains. What appears here as the V and J calls and clone size reflects TCRdb's work, not the paper's. The table for this sample lists around 23,000 clones; about a quarter of them were counted only once. Together, the top ten hold approximately 20% of the sample.

What the study reported, not specific to this receptor: TCR beta diversity was reported as significantly higher in malignant tumors than in benign nodules, in both blood and tumor samples.

Remarks on this clone: Its antigen has not been determined. Per-base quality was not reported, and no clone a single base away is much larger than it.

No treatment had been received by any patient before thyroid surgery. The study retrospectively analysed patient clinical samples collected from about 2011 to 2018 using T-cell receptor beta sequencing. Material: blood. The TCR was taken from a male donor with papillary thyroid cancer or a benign thyroid nodule (not recorded which). Some clones in this sample may be carry-over from other donors' samples.

The nucleotide sequence reads as follows: TGTGCCAGCAGCTTAAGGGGGGTGGGGACAGAGCAGTTCTTC. Its translation is CASSLRGVGTEQFF. The chain was built from TRBV7-9 and TRBJ2-1; the D gene is perhaps TRBD1 or TRBD2, as each covers 6 bases. The CDR3 contains 14 residues, cysteine and phenylalanine counted. The CDR3 DNA has 42 bases and is translated from base 1. From the germline V gene (reference sequence), CDR1 is SEHNR and CDR2 is FQNEAQ. V loses 2 bases of germline sequence and J loses 10 bases, and the interval between the two ends is 15 bases.